The clone carrying this TCR beta chain was picked up a small number of times. CDR1 LNHNV and CDR2 YYDKDF come from the germline V gene (reference sequence). Trimming took off 8 bases at V and 5 bases at J, with 10 bases between the two ends. The length of the CDR3 is 12 residues. The data belong to a study of blood T cell repertoires in COVID-19. Assay: immunoSEQ multiplex PCR; the TCRdb copy retains only in-frame clones and omits some. The sample includes some 100,000 clones, about 86% of them seen just once. The chain joins TRBV15 to TRBJ2-4; D is perhaps TRBD2 (5 bases). Input material: peripheral blood. This clonotype originated in an older man who had recovered from COVID-19. The CDR3 is CATGSGENIQYF. CDR3 sequence (DNA): TGTGCCACCGGATCCGGGGAAAACATTCAGTACTTC.